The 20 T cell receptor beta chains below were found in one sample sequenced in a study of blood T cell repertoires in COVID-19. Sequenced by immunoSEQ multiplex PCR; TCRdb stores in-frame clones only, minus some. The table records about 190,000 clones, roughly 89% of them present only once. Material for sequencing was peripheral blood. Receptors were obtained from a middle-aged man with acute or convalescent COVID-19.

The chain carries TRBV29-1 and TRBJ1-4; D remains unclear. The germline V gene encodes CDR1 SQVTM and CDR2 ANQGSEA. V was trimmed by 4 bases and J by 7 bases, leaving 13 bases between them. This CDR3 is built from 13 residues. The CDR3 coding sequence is TGCAGCGTTGGGCGAGGATTGGGTGAAAAACTGTTTTTT. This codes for CSVGRGLGEKLFF. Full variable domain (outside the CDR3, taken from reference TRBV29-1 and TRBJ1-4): SAVISQKPSRDICQRGTSLTIQCQVDSQVTMMFWYRQQPGQSLTLIATANQGSEATYESGFVIDKFPISRPNLTFSTLTVSNMSPEDSSIYLCSVGRGLGEKLFFGSGTQLSVL.

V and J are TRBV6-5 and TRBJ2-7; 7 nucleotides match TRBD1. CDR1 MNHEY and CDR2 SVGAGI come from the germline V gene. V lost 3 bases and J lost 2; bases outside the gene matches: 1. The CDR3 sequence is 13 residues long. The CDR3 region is CASSYTGAYEQYF. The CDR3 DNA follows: TGTGCCAGCAGTTATACAGGGGCCTACGAGCAGTACTTC.

CDR3 sequence: CASSTGGKVHEQYF. CDR3 nucleotide sequence: TGCGCCAGCAGCACAGGGGGCAAGGTCCACGAGCAGTACTTC. This sequence joins TRBV5-1 and TRBJ2-7; 9 nucleotides match TRBD1. V lost 4 bases and J lost 5; bases outside the gene matches: 7. CDR1 is SGHRS, CDR2 YFSETQ, per germline. There are 14 residues in the CDR3.

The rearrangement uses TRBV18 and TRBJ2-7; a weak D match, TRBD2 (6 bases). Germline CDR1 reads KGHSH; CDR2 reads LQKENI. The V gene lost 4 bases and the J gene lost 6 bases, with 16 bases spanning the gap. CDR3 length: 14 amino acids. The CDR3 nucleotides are TGTGCCAGCTCACAGGAGGGTCCCGCTTCCGAGCAGTACTTC. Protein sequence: CASSQEGPASEQYF. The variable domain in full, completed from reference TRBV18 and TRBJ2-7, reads NAGVMQNPRHLVRRRGQEARLRCSPMKGHSHVYWYRQLPEEGLKFMVYLQKENIIDESGMPKERFSAEFPKEGPSILRIQQVVRGDSAAYFCASSQEGPASEQYFGPGTRLTVT.

The CDR3 DNA reads as TGTGCCAGCAGCCGGGGGGTGAAAGAGACCCAGTACTTC. It translates to CASSRGVKETQYF. The V gene is TRBV11-3, the J gene TRBJ2-5, with 7 positions matching TRBD2. Germline-derived CDR1 and CDR2 are SGHNT and YENEEA. The CDR3 is 13 amino acids. The V and J ends lost 5 bases and 3 bases, in that order; junction bases with no gene match: 3. The variable domain in full, completed from reference TRBV11-3 and TRBJ2-5, reads EAGVVQSPRYKIIEKKQPVAFWCNPISGHNTLYWYLQNLGQGPELLIRYENEEAVDDSQLPKDRFSAERLKGVDSTLKIQPAELGDSAVYLCASSRGVKETQYFGPGTRLLVL.

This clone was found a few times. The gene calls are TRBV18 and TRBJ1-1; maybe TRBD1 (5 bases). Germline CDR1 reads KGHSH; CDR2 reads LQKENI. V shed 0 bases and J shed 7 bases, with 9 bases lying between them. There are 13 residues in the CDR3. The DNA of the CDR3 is TGTGCCAGCTCACCACCGGGGGGAGATGAAGCTTTCTTT. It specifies CASSPPGGDEAFF.

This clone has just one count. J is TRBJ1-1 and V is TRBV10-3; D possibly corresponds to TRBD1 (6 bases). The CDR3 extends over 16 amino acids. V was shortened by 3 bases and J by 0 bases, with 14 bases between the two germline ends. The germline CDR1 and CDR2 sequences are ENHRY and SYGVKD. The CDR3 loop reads CAISDPGDRLNTEAFF. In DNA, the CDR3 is TGTGCCATCAGTGATCCAGGGGATCGGCTGAACACTGAAGCTTTCTTT.

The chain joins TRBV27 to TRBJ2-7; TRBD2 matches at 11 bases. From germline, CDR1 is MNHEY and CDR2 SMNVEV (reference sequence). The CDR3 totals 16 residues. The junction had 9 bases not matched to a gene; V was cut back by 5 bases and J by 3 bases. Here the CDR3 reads CASSKSFSGGGYEQYF. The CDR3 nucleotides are TGTGCCAGCAGTAAATCTTTTAGCGGGGGGGGCTACGAGCAGTACTTC.

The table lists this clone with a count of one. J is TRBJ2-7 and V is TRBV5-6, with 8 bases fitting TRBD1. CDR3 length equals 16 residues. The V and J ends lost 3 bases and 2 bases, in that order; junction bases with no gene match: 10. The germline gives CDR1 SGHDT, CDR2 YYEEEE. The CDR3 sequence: CASSSPLDRVTYEQYF. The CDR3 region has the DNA TGTGCCAGCAGCTCGCCGCTGGACAGGGTAACCTACGAGCAGTACTTC.

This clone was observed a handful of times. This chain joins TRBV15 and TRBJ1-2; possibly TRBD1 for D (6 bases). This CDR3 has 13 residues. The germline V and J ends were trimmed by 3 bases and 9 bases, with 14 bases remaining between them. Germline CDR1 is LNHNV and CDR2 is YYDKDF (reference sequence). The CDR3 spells CATSSFRGLSYTF. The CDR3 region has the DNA TGTGCCACCAGCAGTTTCAGGGGCCTTAGCTACACCTTC.

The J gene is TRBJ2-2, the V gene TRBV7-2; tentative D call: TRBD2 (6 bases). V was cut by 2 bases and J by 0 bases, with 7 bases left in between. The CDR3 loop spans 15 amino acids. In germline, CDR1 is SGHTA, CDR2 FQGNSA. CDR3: CASSLTGANTGELFF. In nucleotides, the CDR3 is TGTGCCAGCAGCTTAACGGGGGCGAACACCGGGGAGCTGTTTTTT.

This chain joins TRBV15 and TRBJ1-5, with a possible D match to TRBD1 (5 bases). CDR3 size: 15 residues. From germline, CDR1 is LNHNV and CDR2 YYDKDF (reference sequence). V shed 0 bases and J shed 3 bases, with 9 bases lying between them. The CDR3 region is CATSRDGRDNQPQHF. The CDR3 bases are TGTGCCACCAGCAGAGATGGCAGGGACAATCAGCCCCAGCATTTT.

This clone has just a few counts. The chain's CDR3 is CASSLGQGGAFF. The DNA for the CDR3 is TGTGCCAGCAGCTTAGGACAGGGAGGTGCTTTCTTT. The rearrangement links TRBV11-2 to TRBJ1-1, with 7 bases aligning to TRBD1. Germline lookup yields CDR1 SGHAT and CDR2 FQNNGV. J gave up 11 bases and V 1 base, and 4 bases lay outside the gene matches. The CDR3 loop spans 12 amino acids.

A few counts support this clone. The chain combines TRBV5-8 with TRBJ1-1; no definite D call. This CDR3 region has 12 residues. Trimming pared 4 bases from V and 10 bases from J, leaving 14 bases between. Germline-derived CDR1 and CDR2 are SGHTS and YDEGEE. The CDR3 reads CASSLVLDGAFF. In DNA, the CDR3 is TGTGCCAGCAGCCTAGTTCTCGACGGAGCTTTCTTT.

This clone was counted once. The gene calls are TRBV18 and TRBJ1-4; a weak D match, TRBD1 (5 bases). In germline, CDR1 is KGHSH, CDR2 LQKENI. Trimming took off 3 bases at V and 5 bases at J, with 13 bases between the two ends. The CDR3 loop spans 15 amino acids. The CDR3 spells CASSPYTGTNEKLFF. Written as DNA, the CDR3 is TGTGCCAGCTCACCTTATACAGGAACAAATGAAAAACTGTTTTTT.

CDR3 amino acids: CSARGGAGQETQYF. The DNA for the CDR3 is TGCAGCGCAAGGGGGGGCGCAGGGCAAGAGACCCAGTACTTC. The rearrangement links TRBV29-1 to TRBJ2-5; D might be TRBD2 (7 bases). Germline CDR1 is SQVTM and CDR2 is ANQGSEA. Trimming pared 7 bases from V and 2 bases from J, leaving 17 bases between. The CDR3 is 14 residues long.

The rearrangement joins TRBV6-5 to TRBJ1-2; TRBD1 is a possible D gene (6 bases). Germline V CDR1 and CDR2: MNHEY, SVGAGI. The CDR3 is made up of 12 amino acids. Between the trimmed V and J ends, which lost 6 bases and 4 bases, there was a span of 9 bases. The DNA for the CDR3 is TGTGCCAGCAGCAGGGGCACCTATGGCTACACCTTC. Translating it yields CASSRGTYGYTF.

The CDR3 coding sequence is TGTGCCAGCAAGGGACAGGCCGACGAGCAGTACTTC. Amino acids: CASKGQADEQYF. The chain employs TRBV5-5 and TRBJ2-7; 8 bases match TRBD1. Trimming cost V 6 bases and J 5 bases; bases outside gene matches: 4. The CDR3 is 12 amino acids. Germline V gene data show CDR1 as SGHKS and CDR2 as YYEKEE (reference sequence).

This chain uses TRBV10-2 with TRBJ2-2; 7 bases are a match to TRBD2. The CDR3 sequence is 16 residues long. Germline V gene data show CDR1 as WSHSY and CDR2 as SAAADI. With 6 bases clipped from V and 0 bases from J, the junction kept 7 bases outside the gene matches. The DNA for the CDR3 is TGCGCCAGCAGGAACGCGGGACTAACGAACACCGGGGAGCTGTTTTTT. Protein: CASRNAGLTNTGELFF.

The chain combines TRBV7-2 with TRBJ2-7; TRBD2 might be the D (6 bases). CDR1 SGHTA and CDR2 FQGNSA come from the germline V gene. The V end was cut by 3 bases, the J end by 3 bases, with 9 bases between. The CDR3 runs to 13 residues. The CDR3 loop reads CASSLGLSYEQYF. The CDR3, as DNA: TGTGCCAGCAGCTTGGGACTTAGCTACGAGCAGTACTTC.